This T cell receptor (beta chain) originates from a study of beta chain features in type 1 diabetes. TCRB transcripts that were expressed got sequenced, as all of the isolated RNA had been reverse transcribed. TCRdb keeps only in-frame clones here, not all; method: immunoSEQ multiplex PCR. This repertoire shows under 90,000 clones, roughly 30% found once; its top ten account for about 0.48%. Trimming cost V 3 bases and J 2 bases, with 4 bases left between them. The length of the CDR3 is 12 residues. Looked up from germline, CDR1 is GTSNPN and CDR2 is SVGIG (reference sequence). This clone has a handful of counts.

The material sequenced was stem cell memory CD4+ T cells from blood. The V call is TRBV30, the J call TRBJ2-2; D gene ambiguous. The TCR originated in a woman between 18 and 29 years old in good health. In DNA form, the CDR3 reads TGTGCCTGGAGGGCAAACACCGGGGAGCTGTTTTTT. Protein product: CAWRANTGELFF.